This entry features one T cell receptor (beta chain) sequence. The protocol was immunoSEQ multiplex PCR, while the TCRdb copy is restricted to in-frame clones and leaves out a portion. The sample includes 45,000 to 55,000 clones, almost 90% of them seen just once. This CDR3 is 16 amino acids long. CDR1 KGHSH and CDR2 LQKENI come from the germline V gene. The V and J ends lost 5 bases and 3 bases, in that order; junction bases with no gene match: 11. This sample is drawn from a study of T cell changes during pregnancy in multiple sclerosis. The sequenced sample was peripheral blood, obtained in the first trimester of pregnancy. This chain uses TRBV18 with TRBJ2-3; TRBD1 aligns across 7 bases. This TCR was recovered from a female donor in good health, enrolled as a control in a pregnancy study. The CDR3 nucleotides read TGTGCCAGCTCAGGAAGACAGGGCCCCGGGACAGATACGCAGTATTTT. As protein: CASSGRQGPGTDTQYF.